The clone carrying this T cell receptor beta chain was detected only a few times. Its antigen is as yet unknown. Trimming pared 3 bases from V and 5 bases from J, leaving 14 bases between. The CDR3 consists of 16 residues. Germline CDR1 reads MDHEN; CDR2 reads SYDVKM. There were likely unrecorded immune exposures, though donors were nominally healthy when sampled. A multiplex PCR was run with 60 Vbeta primers and 13 Jbeta primers. Authors' data handling: Per a later analysis, the number of unique TCR beta chains was roughly 87 million, of which around 9.9 million were shared. Produced via immunoSEQ multiplex PCR; TCRdb's table is partial and in-frame only. V, J and clone size were drawn from that table, and D and trimming were deduced from the DNA. This table has more than 85,000 clones, roughly 76% appearing once. The sample originates from a study of cytomegalovirus exposure and HLA in healthy donors. Study-wide results and limits: Among TCR beta chains, those listed as cytomegalovirus-associated numbered around 180. HLA allele associations emerged for around 15,000 TCR beta sequences in a later analysis, at 0.05 false discovery rate.

The chain couples TRBV28 to TRBJ1-6; D unclear. Sequenced material: PBMCs. The clonotype was recovered from a man aged 35 to 55 in good health and CMV-seronegative. In nucleotides, the CDR3 is TGTGCCAGCAGTTTCCGGACGGACGGGAATAATTCACCCCTCCACTTT. As protein: CASSFRTDGNNSPLHF.